This entry lists 30 T cell receptor beta chains sequenced from one sample in a study of blood T cell repertoires in COVID-19. Repertoires were generated with immunoSEQ multiplex PCR, while TCRdb's copy carries only in-frame clones and drops some. This table holds 250,000 to 300,000 clones, almost 90% found once. Sequenced: peripheral blood. All receptors come from a woman aged 30 to 39 with COVID-19, enrolled during active disease.

This chain uses TRBV5-1 with TRBJ1-4; 7 bases line up with TRBD1. The CDR3 runs 14 residues. From germline, CDR1 is SGHRS and CDR2 YFSETQ. The J segment lost 3 bases and the V segment lost 4 bases, leaving 3 bases of the junction unmatched. The CDR3 nucleotides are TGCGCCAGCAGCCTGACAGGGTCTAATGAAAAACTGTTTTTT. It is translated as CASSLTGSNEKLFF.

The V and J genes are TRBV28 and TRBJ2-7; TRBD1 agrees at 10 bases. The CDR3 consists of 15 residues. The J segment lost 4 bases and the V segment lost 4 bases, leaving 7 bases of the junction unmatched. Germline V lookup: CDR1 MDHEN, CDR2 SYDVKM. In nucleotides, the CDR3 is TGTGCCAGCAGTTCAGCGGGACAGGGGCGGTACGAGCAGTACTTC. Translation gives CASSSAGQGRYEQYF.

The gene calls are TRBV12-3 or TRBV12-4 and TRBJ1-1; D might be TRBD1 (6 bases). The CDR3 extends over 13 amino acids. V was clipped by 5 bases and J by 6 bases, with 13 bases between them. The CDR3 nucleotides read TGTGCCAGCAGTCTACAGGGAATACCTGAAGCTTTCTTT. Protein product: CASSLQGIPEAFF.

The CDR3 spells CASTAVQEETQYF. The CDR3 DNA sequence: TGTGCCAGCACCGCAGTCCAGGAAGAGACCCAGTACTTC. The chain has TRBV7-9 and TRBJ2-5; the D is unclear. The CDR3 has 13 residues. Germline values: CDR1 SEHNR, CDR2 FQNEAQ (reference sequence). V lost 7 bases to trimming and J lost 3 bases, with 12 bases between them.

V gene TRBV5-1 combines with J gene TRBJ1-6; D is uncertain. With 4 bases removed from V and 11 bases from J, the gap between germline ends came to 10 bases. The CDR3 is made up of 12 amino acids. Germline V gene data show CDR1 as SGHRS and CDR2 as YFSETQ. CDR3 in amino acids: CASSLEPAPLHF. The CDR3 DNA reads TGCGCCAGCAGCCTGGAACCGGCACCCCTCCACTTT.

V is TRBV7-3 and J is TRBJ2-5, with 10 positions matching TRBD2. The CDR3 runs to 15 residues. Germline assignment: CDR1 SGHTA and CDR2 FQGTGA. V was clipped by 5 bases and J by 5 bases; unmatched bases: 8. Written as DNA, the CDR3 is TGTGCCAGCAGCCCCCTAGCGGGGGCCTATGAGACCCAGTACTTC. Translated, it gives CASSPLAGAYETQYF.

The chain employs TRBV4-1 and TRBJ2-7; 16 nucleotides line up with TRBD2. J was trimmed by 4 bases and V by 4 bases; bases with no gene match: 4. Germline V lookup: CDR1 MGHRA, CDR2 YSYEKL. The CDR3 runs 16 residues. The DNA for the CDR3 is TGCGCCAGCAGCCCCGGGACTAGCGGGAGGGGTTACGAGCAGTACTTC. Residues: CASSPGTSGRGYEQYF.

The rearrangement uses TRBV10-3 and TRBJ1-3; TRBD1 aligns across 10 bases. Trimming at V came to 2 bases and at J to 0 bases, leaving 7 bases not matched to a gene. Germline V gene lookup returns CDR1 ENHRY and CDR2 SYGVKD. The CDR3 is made up of 18 amino acids. Here the CDR3 reads CAISEASGQGISGNTIYF. The CDR3 DNA reads TGTGCCATCAGTGAGGCTTCGGGACAGGGGATCTCTGGAAACACCATATATTTT.

The chain carries TRBV4-1 and TRBJ1-1; D is unclear. Per the germline V gene, CDR1 is MGHRA and CDR2 is YSYEKL. Trimming cost V 4 bases and J 0 bases, with 12 bases left between them. The CDR3 has 15 amino acids. In DNA form, the CDR3 reads TGCGCCAGCAGCCCAACGGCGGCCATGAACACTGAAGCTTTCTTT. Amino acid sequence: CASSPTAAMNTEAFF.

The chain combines TRBV30 with TRBJ2-1; D uncertain. There are 13 residues in the CDR3. The germline gives CDR1 GTSNPN, CDR2 SVGIG (reference sequence). Trimming took 0 bases from V and 7 from J, leaving 10 bases between them. CDR3 in amino acids: CAWSVGRLNEQFF. For the CDR3, the DNA is TGTGCCTGGAGTGTAGGCAGGTTAAATGAGCAGTTCTTC.

Remarks on this clone: One end of the junction fails to match germline, which may point to a read error. This chain uses TRBV5-1 with TRBJ1-2; 10 positions match TRBD1. The CDR3 sequence is 15 residues long. Germline V gene lookup returns CDR1 SGHRS and CDR2 YFSETQ. CDR3 loop: CASSLGQGFHYGYTF. In nucleotides, the CDR3 is TGCGCCAGCAGTTTGGGACAGGGGTTTCACTATGGCTACACCTTC.

This rearrangement joins TRBV27 to TRBJ1-1, with no clear D. V was cut by 4 bases and J by 0 bases, with 9 bases left in between. The CDR3 contains 14 residues. Looked up from germline, CDR1 is MNHEY and CDR2 is SMNVEV (reference sequence). The CDR3: CASSYLAMNTEAFF. The CDR3 DNA follows: TGTGCCAGCAGTTACCTGGCCATGAACACTGAAGCTTTCTTT.

This clone was observed once. The chain links TRBV4-1 to TRBJ2-3; 10 bases map to TRBD1. Germline assignment: CDR1 MGHRA and CDR2 YSYEKL. This CDR3 is 17 amino acids long. Trimming removed 5 bases from V and 8 bases from J; junction bases left unmatched: 16. CDR3 residues: CASSARAQSRTGGTQYF. In nucleotides, the CDR3 is TGCGCCAGCAGCGCCCGGGCCCAAAGTAGGACAGGGGGTACGCAGTATTTT.

The chain joins TRBV25-1 to TRBJ2-3, with TRBD2 identical over 9 bases. The CDR3 sequence is 15 residues long. Germline CDR1 is MGHDK and CDR2 is SYGVNS. V shed 1 base, J shed 4 bases, and the junction held 3 bases outside the gene matches. The CDR3 DNA is TGTGCCAGCAGTGAATCGCGGGAGGGGGCAGATACGCAGTATTTT. This gives the protein CASSESREGADTQYF.

This chain uses TRBV28 with TRBJ1-5; possibly TRBD1 for D (5 bases). V gave up 2 bases and J gave up 5 bases, with 16 bases separating them. Germline V CDR1 and CDR2: MDHEN, SYDVKM. The CDR3 has 16 residues. CDR3 nucleotide sequence: TGTGCCAGCAGTTTACCCCTCGACAGAGCCGATCAGCCCCAGCATTTT. Protein: CASSLPLDRADQPQHF.

V is TRBV5-8 and J is TRBJ2-1; no clear D gene. Germline V CDR1 and CDR2: SGHTS, YDEGEE. V dropped 4 bases and J dropped 13 bases, with 9 bases sitting between them. This CDR3 comprises 10 residues. The CDR3 nucleotides read TGTGCCAGCAGCCCTCCGTTTCAGTTCTTC. Translated, it gives CASSPPFQFF. The full variable domain, its missing parts supplied by reference TRBV5-8 and TRBJ2-1, is EAGVTQSPTHLIKTRGQQATLRCSPISGHTSVYWYQQALGLGLQFLLWYDEGEERNRGNFPPRFSGRQFPNYSSELNVNALELEDSALYLCASSPPFQFFGPGTRLTVL.

The V and J genes are TRBV6-5 and TRBJ2-7; TRBD2 aligns across 7 bases. Per the germline V gene, CDR1 is MNHEY and CDR2 is SVGAGI. Unmatched junction bases numbered 16, after V lost 7 bases and J lost 7 bases. The CDR3 consists of 15 residues. This CDR3 is CASIPAGRGPREQYF. The CDR3 DNA is TGTGCCAGCATCCCAGCGGGAAGAGGGCCCAGGGAGCAGTACTTC.

This chain uses TRBV30 with TRBJ2-2, with TRBD2 matching 11 bases. Trimming at V came to 2 bases and at J to 4 bases, leaving 3 bases not matched to a gene. Germline V gives CDR1 GTSNPN, CDR2 SVGIG (reference sequence). The CDR3 extends over 15 amino acids. The CDR3 sequence is CAWSPSGRFTGELFF. CDR3 nucleotides: TGTGCCTGGAGTCCTAGCGGGAGGTTCACCGGGGAGCTGTTTTTT.

This clone occurred once. The genes are TRBV11-3 and TRBJ2-7; perhaps TRBD2 as D (5 bases). CDR3 length: 15 amino acids. Trimming took 8 bases from V and 0 from J, leaving 17 bases between them. Germline V lookup: CDR1 SGHNT, CDR2 YENEEA. CDR3 nucleotide sequence: TGTGCCAGCCTACAATGGAGGCAGCTCTCCTACGAGCAGTACTTC. Protein product: CASLQWRQLSYEQYF.

The CDR3 sequence is CASSQLDRVRQDTQYF. CDR3 DNA: TGTGCCAGCAGCCAATTAGACAGGGTACGGCAAGATACGCAGTATTTT. The chain employs TRBV14 and TRBJ2-3; 7 bases are a match to TRBD1. The trim removed 2 bases at V and 5 bases at J, leaving 10 bases unmatched. Germline lookup yields CDR1 SGHDN and CDR2 FVKESK. The length of the CDR3 is 16 residues. Using reference TRBV14 and TRBJ2-3 for the parts outside the CDR3, the full variable domain is EAGVTQFPSHSVIEKGQTVTLRCDPISGHDNLYWYRRVMGKEIKFLLHFVKESKQDESGMPNNRFLAERTGGTYSTLKVQPAELEDSGVYFCASSQLDRVRQDTQYFGPGTRLTVL.

J is TRBJ1-4 and V is TRBV9; TRBD1 might be the D (5 bases). The CDR3 runs 15 residues. Germline lookup yields CDR1 SGDLS and CDR2 YYNGEE. The V and J ends lost 0 bases and 3 bases respectively, with 9 bases between them. The CDR3 DNA follows: TGTGCCAGCAGCGTAGTCGGGGGGGCTAATGAAAAACTGTTTTTT. It codes for CASSVVGGANEKLFF.

The chain is built from TRBV28 and TRBJ2-7; D perhaps matches TRBD1 (5 bases). The germline gives CDR1 MDHEN, CDR2 SYDVKM. This CDR3 has 15 residues. Trimming took 0 bases from V and 5 from J, leaving 14 bases between them. CDR3 region: CASSLWGQGPHEQYF. The CDR3, as DNA: TGTGCCAGCAGTTTATGGGGGCAGGGCCCCCACGAGCAGTACTTC.

For this clone: The junction departs from germline at one end; a sequencing error may be responsible. This chain uses TRBV5-1 with TRBJ2-7; possible D gene TRBD1, 6 bases. CDR3 length: 13 residues. CDR1 is SGHRS and CDR2 is YFSETQ in the germline V gene. CDR3 residues: CASSRPYREQQYF. The DNA for the CDR3 is TGCGCCAGCAGCCGACCATACAGGGAACAGCAGTATTTC.

This chain joins TRBV27 and TRBJ2-1; 7 bases fit TRBD2. Looked up from germline, CDR1 is MNHEY and CDR2 is SMNVEV (reference sequence). This CDR3 is built from 16 residues. Trimming cost V 2 bases and J 4 bases; bases outside gene matches: 8. The CDR3 bases are TGTGCCAGCAGTTTAAGGCCTAGCGGCAATTACAATGAGCAGTTCTTC. Its protein product is CASSLRPSGNYNEQFF.

The chain links TRBV19 to TRBJ2-5; 7 bases are shared with TRBD2. With V trimmed by 1 base and J by 4 bases, 6 bases remained unmatched. Germline values: CDR1 LNHDA, CDR2 SQIVND (reference sequence). The CDR3 runs 15 residues. The CDR3 coding sequence is TGTGCCAGTAGTATAGCGGGAGGCGGCGGAGAGACCCAGTACTTC. Its protein product is CASSIAGGGGETQYF.

The chain carries TRBV2 and TRBJ2-3; 12 positions agree with TRBD2. Trimming cost V 7 bases and J 4 bases; bases outside gene matches: 9. The germline gives CDR1 SNHLY, CDR2 FYNNEI. The CDR3 loop spans 16 amino acids. CDR3: CASTPGTSGRADTQYF. The DNA for the CDR3 is TGTGCCAGCACCCCAGGGACTAGCGGGCGGGCAGATACGCAGTATTTT.

V and J are TRBV5-1 and TRBJ2-7, with 9 bases matching TRBD1. The V gene's germline CDR1 is SGHRS and CDR2 YFSETQ. J gave up 6 bases and V 0 bases, and 4 bases lay outside the gene matches. CDR3 length: 14 amino acids. CDR3 bases: TGCGCCAGCAGCTTGGGTTCGACAGGGGGCGAGCAGTACTTC. Its protein product is CASSLGSTGGEQYF.

The chain recombines TRBV7-3 with TRBJ2-1; D call uncertain. Germline V gene data show CDR1 as SGHTA and CDR2 as FQGTGA. V lost 4 bases, J lost 9 bases, and 7 bases lay in between. The CDR3 spans 11 residues. The CDR3 reads CASSSGPEQFF. The CDR3 nucleotides read TGTGCCAGCAGCTCTGGGCCTGAGCAGTTCTTC.

V and J are TRBV5-1 and TRBJ2-7, with 7 nucleotides matching TRBD1. The trim removed 2 bases at V and 3 bases at J, leaving 5 bases unmatched. This CDR3 is 14 amino acids long. Germline V gene sequence: CDR1 SGHRS, CDR2 YFSETQ. CDR3 amino acids: CASSLGRGSYEQYF. DNA of the CDR3: TGCGCCAGCAGCTTAGGCAGGGGGAGCTACGAGCAGTACTTC.

The chain carries TRBV5-1 and TRBJ1-6; D not certain. The germline V gene has CDR1 SGHRS and CDR2 YFSETQ. The CDR3 extends over 15 amino acids. The V end was cut by 0 bases, the J end by 3 bases, with 7 bases between. The CDR3 sequence is CASSLGPGYNSPLHF. CDR3 DNA sequence: TGCGCCAGCAGCTTGGGGCCAGGCTATAATTCACCCCTCCACTTT. The whole variable domain, remainder taken from reference TRBV5-1 and TRBJ1-6, is KAGVTQTPRYLIKTRGQQVTLSCSPISGHRSVSWYQQTPGQGLQFLFEYFSETQRNKGNFPGRFSGRQFSNSRSEMNVSTLELGDSALYLCASSLGPGYNSPLHFGNGTRLTVT.